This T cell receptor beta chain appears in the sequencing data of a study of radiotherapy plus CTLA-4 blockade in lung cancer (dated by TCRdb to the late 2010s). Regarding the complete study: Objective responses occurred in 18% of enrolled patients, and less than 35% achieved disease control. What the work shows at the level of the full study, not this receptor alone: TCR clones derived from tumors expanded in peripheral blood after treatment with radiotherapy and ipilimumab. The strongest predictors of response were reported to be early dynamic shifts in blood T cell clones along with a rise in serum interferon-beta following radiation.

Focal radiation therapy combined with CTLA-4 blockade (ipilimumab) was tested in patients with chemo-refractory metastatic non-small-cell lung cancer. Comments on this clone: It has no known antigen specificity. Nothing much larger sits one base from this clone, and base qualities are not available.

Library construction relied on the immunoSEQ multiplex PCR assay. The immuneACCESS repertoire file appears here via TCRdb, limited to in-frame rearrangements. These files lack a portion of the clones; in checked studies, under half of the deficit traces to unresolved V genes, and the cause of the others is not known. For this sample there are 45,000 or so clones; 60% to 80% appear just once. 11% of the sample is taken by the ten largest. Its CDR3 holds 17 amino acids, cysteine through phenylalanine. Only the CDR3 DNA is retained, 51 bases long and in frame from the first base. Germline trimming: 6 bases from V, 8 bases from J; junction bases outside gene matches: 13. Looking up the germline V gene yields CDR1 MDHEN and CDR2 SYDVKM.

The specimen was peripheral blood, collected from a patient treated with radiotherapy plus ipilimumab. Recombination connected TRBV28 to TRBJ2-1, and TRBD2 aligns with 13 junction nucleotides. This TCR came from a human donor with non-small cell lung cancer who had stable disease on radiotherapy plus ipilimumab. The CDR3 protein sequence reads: CASSILTSGGPPDEQFF. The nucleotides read TGTGCCAGCAGCATATTGACTAGCGGGGGGCCCCCAGATGAGCAGTTCTTC. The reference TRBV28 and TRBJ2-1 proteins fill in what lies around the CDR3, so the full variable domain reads DVKVTQSSRYLVKRTGEKVFLECVQDMDHENMFWYRQDPGLGLRLIYFSYDVKMKEKGDIPEGYSVSREKKERFSLILESASTNQTSMYLCASSILTSGGPPDEQFFGPGTRLTVL.